What follows are 12 T cell receptor beta chains derived from one specimen sequenced in a study of CD8 T cells in ankylosing spondylitis. TCRdb itself ran the 5' RACE reads through MiXCR, one entry per CDR3 protein. The table lists 50,000 to 70,000 distinct CDR3 sequences, approximately 6% of them singletons, with roughly 5% in the top ten. The source material was synovial fluid, either unsorted or a sorted T cell fraction (not recorded which). The receptors come from a male donor with ankylosing spondylitis.

This clonotype was found many times. The rearrangement uses TRBV28 and TRBJ2-3; D may be TRBD2 (6 bases). Germline loops: CDR1 MDHEN, CDR2 SYDVKM. V lost 1 base to trimming and J lost 8 bases, with 13 bases between them. The CDR3 spans 14 residues. The DNA for the CDR3 is TGTGCCAGCAGTTTATCCGCTAGCGTGGGTACGCAGTATTTT. The encoded protein is CASSLSASVGTQYF.

This clonotype was seen many times. The CDR3 nucleotides are TGCGCCAGCAGCTTGCCTCGGACTTACGAGCAGTACTTC. This gives the protein CASSLPRTYEQYF. The V gene is TRBV5-1, the J gene TRBJ2-7; D might be TRBD2 (5 bases). The germline V and J ends were trimmed by 1 base and 4 bases, with 9 bases remaining between them. The CDR3 extends over 13 amino acids. Germline CDR1 reads SGHRS; CDR2 reads YFSETQ. Supplemented by reference TRBV5-1 and TRBJ2-7, the full variable domain reads KAGVTQTPRYLIKTRGQQVTLSCSPISGHRSVSWYQQTPGQGLQFLFEYFSETQRNKGNFPGRFSGRQFSNSRSEMNVSTLELGDSALYLCASSLPRTYEQYFGPGTRLTVT.

This clonotype occurred many times. This chain's CDR3 is CASSSRTSGRASDNEQFF. The CDR3, as DNA: TGTGCCAGCAGCTCGAGGACTAGCGGGAGGGCGTCGGATAATGAGCAGTTCTTC. This chain joins TRBV13 and TRBJ2-1; 15 nucleotides match TRBD2. The V segment lost 4 bases and the J segment 7 bases; nucleotides outside the gene matches: 11. Germline CDR1 and CDR2: PRHDT and FYEKMQ (reference sequence). This CDR3 contains 18 residues.

V usage is TRBV7-2 and J usage is TRBJ1-2; D is undetermined. Looked up from germline, CDR1 is SGHTA and CDR2 is FQGNSA. This CDR3 contains 14 residues. V shed 4 bases and J shed 4 bases, with 13 bases lying between them. CDR3: CASSSAFLGYGYTF. The CDR3 bases are TGTGCCAGCAGCTCAGCCTTTCTTGGCTATGGCTACACCTTC.

The chain combines TRBV20-1 with TRBJ1-2, with 11 nucleotides matching TRBD1. The CDR3 has 17 residues. Germline CDR1 and CDR2: DFQATT and SNEGSKA (reference sequence). Trimming at V came to 5 bases and at J to 5 bases, leaving 16 bases not matched to a gene. This CDR3 is CSAEDRGPSPTAYGYTF. The CDR3 DNA sequence: TGCAGTGCTGAGGACAGGGGGCCTTCTCCCACAGCGTATGGCTACACCTTC.

There are many counts of this clonotype. The rearrangement links TRBV7-9 to TRBJ2-2, with no clear D. There are 13 residues in the CDR3. CDR1 is SEHNR, CDR2 FQNEAQ, per germline (reference sequence). Trimming removed 6 bases from V and 6 bases from J, with 11 bases in between. The chain's CDR3 is CASRELGPGELFF. As DNA, the CDR3 is TGTGCCAGCAGGGAGCTTGGTCCCGGGGAGCTGTTTTTT.

At least ten counts were recorded for this clonotype. The chain joins TRBV18 to TRBJ2-7, with 9 bases identical to TRBD2. This CDR3 has 15 amino acids. With V trimmed by 1 base and J by 4 bases, 5 bases remained unmatched. CDR1 and CDR2 (germline): KGHSH, LQKENI. The CDR3 protein is CASSPLAGVPYEQYF. In DNA form, the CDR3 reads TGTGCCAGCTCACCACTAGCGGGAGTCCCTTACGAGCAGTACTTC.

This clonotype was observed a few times. The chain carries TRBV25-1 and TRBJ2-7, with D perhaps matching TRBD1 (6 bases). V gave up 6 bases and J gave up 3 bases, with 18 bases separating them. The germline gives CDR1 MGHDK, CDR2 SYGVNS. CDR3 length: 15 residues. This CDR3 is CASREGQTVDYEQYF. DNA for the CDR3: TGTGCCAGCAGAGAAGGACAGACTGTGGACTACGAGCAGTACTTC.

This clonotype was seen many times. The chain links TRBV18 to TRBJ2-7; D is uncertain. V lost 2 bases, J lost 9 bases, and 14 bases lay in between. The germline V gene has CDR1 KGHSH and CDR2 LQKENI. The length of the CDR3 is 13 residues. The CDR3 DNA reads TGTGCCAGCTCACCATCGGACGGAACCGGGCAGTACTTC. It yields the protein CASSPSDGTGQYF. Supplemented by reference TRBV18 and TRBJ2-7, the full variable domain reads NAGVMQNPRHLVRRRGQEARLRCSPMKGHSHVYWYRQLPEEGLKFMVYLQKENIIDESGMPKERFSAEFPKEGPSILRIQQVVRGDSAAYFCASSPSDGTGQYFGPGTRLTVT.

Many counts were recorded for this clonotype. DNA for the CDR3: TGCGCCAGCAGCCAAGATCGGGTAACGGTGGGCGAGCAGTACTTC. Protein: CASSQDRVTVGEQYF. The chain employs TRBV4-1 and TRBJ2-7, with unresolved D. V was clipped by 0 bases and J by 6 bases, with 15 bases between them. Germline values: CDR1 MGHRA, CDR2 YSYEKL. The CDR3 is made up of 15 amino acids.

V is TRBV7-3 and J is TRBJ2-2; TRBD2 aligns across 9 bases. Per germline, CDR1 SGHTA and CDR2 FQGTGA. This CDR3 has 16 residues. V lost 3 bases and J lost 2; bases outside the gene matches: 4. The CDR3 DNA follows: TGTGCCAGCAGCTTGGCGGGAGGGCCAAACACCGGGGAGCTGTTTTTT. It is translated as CASSLAGGPNTGELFF.

Turning to this clonotype: One junction end disagrees with the germline gene, perhaps due to a read error. The chain recombines TRBV20-1 with TRBJ2-5; 7 bases map to TRBD1. The V gene's germline CDR1 is DFQATT and CDR2 SNEGSKA (reference sequence). There are 12 residues in the CDR3. The chain's CDR3 is CSARGQAETQYF. In DNA form, the CDR3 reads TGCAGTGCCAGAGGACAGGCAGAGACCCAGTACTTC.